This T cell receptor (beta chain) is from a study of T cells in Graves' hyperthyroidism and ophthalmopathy. Study observations and caveats: The model forecast ophthalmopathy, anticipating it by a median around 6.9 months before onset.

This clonotype was seen at least ten times. The antigen is undetermined. This CDR3 spans 15 amino acids. CDR1 is LNHDA, CDR2 SQIVND, per germline (reference sequence). With 6 bases clipped from V and 0 bases from J, the junction kept 5 bases outside the gene matches. The source material, RNA transcripts, was used to amplify TCR beta CDR3 regions. When the TCR CDR3 underwent first-round RT-PCR, the HTBI primer set was used. MiXCR was run by TCRdb on the multiplex PCR reads, yielding one entry per CDR3 protein. The sample lists about 510,000 distinct CDR3 sequences, about 14% occurring once. The sequenced material came from blood. The sequence was collected from a woman between 40 and 55 years old with Graves' hyperthyroidism. The rearrangement links TRBV19 to TRBJ2-1, with 7 positions matching TRBD1. In nucleotides, the CDR3 is TGTGCCAGTAGCGTAACAGGGGTCTCCTACAATGAGCAGTTCTTC. Protein: CASSVTGVSYNEQFF. Full variable domain (outside the CDR3, taken from reference TRBV19 and TRBJ2-1): DGGITQSPKYLFRKEGQNVTLSCEQNLNHDAMYWYRQDPGQGLRLIYYSQIVNDFQKGDIAEGYSVSREKKESFPLTVTSAQKNPTAFYLCASSVTGVSYNEQFFGPGTRLTVL.